The next 5 T cell receptor beta chains were all read from a single sample in a study of T cells expressing NK-cell markers. TCRdb reprocessed the 5' RACE reads and keeps a single row for each CDR3 protein, giving no DNA. Its clone listing holds under 600,000 distinct CDR3 sequences. Sample: blood T cells: a sorted CD56 or NKG2C T cell subset, CD4+ or CD8+ T cells, or bulk PBMC T cells (not recorded which). Receptor source: a woman between 50 and 59 years old in good health.

The gene calls are TRBV19 and TRBJ2-1. CDR1 and CDR2 (germline): LNHDA, SQIVND (reference sequence). This CDR3 is built from 11 residues. Here the CDR3 reads CASRYGKEQFF.

The chain recombines TRBV20-1 with TRBJ2-1; TCRdb lists TRBD2, though no DNA is available to test this call. The CDR3 extends over 16 amino acids. Germline lookup yields CDR1 DFQATT and CDR2 SNEGSKA (reference sequence). This CDR3 reads CSAPGTSGSLYNEQFF.

This chain joins TRBV5-1 and TRBJ2-2; TCRdb outputs TRBD1, but without DNA this stays unchecked. Germline V gene data show CDR1 as SGHRS and CDR2 as YFSETQ. This CDR3 is 16 amino acids long. CDR3 in amino acids: CASSWVGRQRTGELFF.

The chain joins TRBV25-1 to TRBJ1-1; absent DNA, TCRdb's TRBD1 call cannot be checked. There are 16 residues in the CDR3. Germline V gives CDR1 MGHDK, CDR2 SYGVNS. The CDR3 reads CASRVDETGVHTEAFF.

V and J are TRBV12-3 or TRBV12-4 and TRBJ1-3. This CDR3 region has 14 residues. CDR3 region: CASSTTVSGNTIYF.